The clone carrying this TCR beta chain was seen at least ten times. This sample is part of a study of T-cell reconstitution after alpha-beta-depleted transplantation in children. Unique molecular identifiers were incorporated during preparation of the TCRbeta library. TCRdb re-analysed the PCR reads in MiXCR, keeping a single row per CDR3 protein. The data hold 440,000 or so distinct CDR3 sequences, with approximately 10% observed a single time. The CDR3 has 11 amino acids. Per germline, CDR1 DFQATT and CDR2 SNEGSKA (reference sequence). The V end was cut by 5 bases, the J end by 5 bases, with 9 bases between.

This clonotype was obtained from a human donor who donated a stem cell graft to a child with acute myeloid leukemia. The chain links TRBV20-1 to TRBJ1-1; the D is unclear. The input for sequencing was PBMCs from the stem cell graft donor, taken from the stem cell graft. The CDR3 coding sequence is TGCAGTGCTTCCAGTAGGACTGAAGCTTTCTTT. Translating it yields CSASSRTEAFF.